The subject of this entry is one T cell receptor beta chain. What it binds is not known. The junction and the germline gene differ at one end; a read error may be behind it. The sample belongs to a study of OX40 agonist ivuxolimab in advanced cancers. For the study at large: Given to patients was ivuxolimab, an agonistic anti-OX40 (CD134) antibody.

Germline V gene sequence: CDR1 SSHAT, CDR2 FNYEAQ (reference sequence). CDR3 size: 15 residues. Method: immunoSEQ multiplex PCR; TCRdb's copy keeps in-frame clones and lacks some. The table includes over 100,000 clones, 80% to 90% detected once. Points from the study as a whole: There were, on average, more expanded clones in CD8+ T cells than in CD4+.

The clonotype was recovered from an adult with an advanced solid tumor such as melanoma, head and neck, liver or kidney cancer. This chain links TRBV7-7 with TRBJ2-1, with D perhaps given as TRBD1 or TRBD2 (5 bases each). The specimen comprised CD4+ or CD8+ T cells sorted from blood, sampled in a trial of the OX40 agonist ivuxolimab. The chain's CDR3 is CASSPWQGTEEEQFF. CDR3 nucleotide sequence: TGTGCTAGCAGCCCATGGCAAGGGACGGAAGAAGAGCAGTTCTTC.